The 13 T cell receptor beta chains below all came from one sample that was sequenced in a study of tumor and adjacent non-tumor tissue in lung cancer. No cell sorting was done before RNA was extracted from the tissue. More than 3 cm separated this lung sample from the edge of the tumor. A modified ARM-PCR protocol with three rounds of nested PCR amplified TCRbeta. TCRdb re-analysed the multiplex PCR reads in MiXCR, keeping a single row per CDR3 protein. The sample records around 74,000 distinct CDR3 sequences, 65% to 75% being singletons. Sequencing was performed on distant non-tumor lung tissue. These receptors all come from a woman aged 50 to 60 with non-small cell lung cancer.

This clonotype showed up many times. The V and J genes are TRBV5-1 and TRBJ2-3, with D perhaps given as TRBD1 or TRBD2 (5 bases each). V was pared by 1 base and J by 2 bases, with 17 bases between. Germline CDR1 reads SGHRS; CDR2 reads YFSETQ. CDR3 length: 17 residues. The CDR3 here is CASSLKSGLGDTDTQYF. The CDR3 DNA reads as TGCGCCAGCAGCTTGAAATCAGGGTTGGGGGACACAGATACGCAGTATTTT. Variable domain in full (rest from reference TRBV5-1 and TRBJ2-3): KAGVTQTPRYLIKTRGQQVTLSCSPISGHRSVSWYQQTPGQGLQFLFEYFSETQRNKGNFPGRFSGRQFSNSRSEMNVSTLELGDSALYLCASSLKSGLGDTDTQYFGPGTRLTVL.

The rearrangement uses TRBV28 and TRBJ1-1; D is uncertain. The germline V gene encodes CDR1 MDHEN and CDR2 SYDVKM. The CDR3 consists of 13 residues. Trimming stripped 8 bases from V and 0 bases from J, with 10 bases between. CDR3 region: CASYLKMNTEAFF. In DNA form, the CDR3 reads TGTGCCAGCTACTTAAAGATGAACACTGAAGCTTTCTTT.

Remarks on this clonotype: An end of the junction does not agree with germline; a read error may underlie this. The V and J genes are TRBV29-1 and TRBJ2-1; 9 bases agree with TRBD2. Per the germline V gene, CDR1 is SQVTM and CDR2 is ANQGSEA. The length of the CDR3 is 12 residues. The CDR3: CNGAGGPNEKFF. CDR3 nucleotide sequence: TGCAACGGAGCGGGAGGACCCAATGAGAAGTTCTTC.

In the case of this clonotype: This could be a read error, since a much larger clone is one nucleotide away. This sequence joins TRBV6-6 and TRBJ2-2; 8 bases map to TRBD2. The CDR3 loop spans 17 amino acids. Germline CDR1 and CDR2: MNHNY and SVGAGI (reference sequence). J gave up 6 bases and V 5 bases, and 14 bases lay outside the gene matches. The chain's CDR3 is CASSTGTRGGGPGELFF. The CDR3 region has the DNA TGTGCCAGCAGTACTGGGACTAGAGGGGGGGGCCCCGGGGAGCTGTTTTTT.

The CDR3 here is CSDSREGTCYEQYF. Here the CDR3 DNA reads TGCAGTGATAGCCGAGAAGGCACGTGTTACGAGCAGTACTTC. This chain joins TRBV20-1 and TRBJ2-7; D gene uncertain. The CDR3 spans 14 residues. V gave up 7 bases and J gave up 4 bases, with 20 bases separating them. The germline V gene has CDR1 DFQATT and CDR2 SNEGSKA (reference sequence).

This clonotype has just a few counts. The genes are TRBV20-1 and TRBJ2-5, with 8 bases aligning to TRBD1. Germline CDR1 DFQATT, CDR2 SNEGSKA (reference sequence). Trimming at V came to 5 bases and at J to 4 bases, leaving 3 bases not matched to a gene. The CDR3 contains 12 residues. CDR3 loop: CSALQGGETQYF. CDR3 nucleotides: TGCAGTGCTCTACAGGGGGGAGAGACCCAGTACTTC.

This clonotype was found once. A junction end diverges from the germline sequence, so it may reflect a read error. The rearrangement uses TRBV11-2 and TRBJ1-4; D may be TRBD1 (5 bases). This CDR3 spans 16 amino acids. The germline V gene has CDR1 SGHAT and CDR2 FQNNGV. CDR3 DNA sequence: TGTACCAGCAGCTTAGATTCGGGGCAAGCTAATGAAAAACTGTTTTTT. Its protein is CTSSLDSGQANEKLFF.

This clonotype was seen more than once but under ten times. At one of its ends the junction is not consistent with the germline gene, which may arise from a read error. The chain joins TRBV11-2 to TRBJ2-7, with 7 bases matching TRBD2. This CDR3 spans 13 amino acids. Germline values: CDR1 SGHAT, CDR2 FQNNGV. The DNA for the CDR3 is TGTGCCGGCAGCCTAGAGTCGGGGGGCGAGCAGTACTTC. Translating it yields CAGSLESGGEQYF.

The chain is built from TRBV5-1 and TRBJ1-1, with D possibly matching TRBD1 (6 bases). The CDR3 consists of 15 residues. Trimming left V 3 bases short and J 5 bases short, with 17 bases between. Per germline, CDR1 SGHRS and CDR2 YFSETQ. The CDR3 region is CASSYRRGVGTEAFF. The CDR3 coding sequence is TGCGCCAGCAGCTATAGGAGGGGGGTAGGAACTGAAGCTTTCTTT.

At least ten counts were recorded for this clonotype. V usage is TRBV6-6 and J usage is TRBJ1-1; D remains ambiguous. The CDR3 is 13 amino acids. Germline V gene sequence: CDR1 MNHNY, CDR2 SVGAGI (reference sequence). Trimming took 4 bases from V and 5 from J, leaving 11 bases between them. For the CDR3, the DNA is TGTGCCAGCAGTTTGGCAGATACTACTGAAGCTTTCTTT. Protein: CASSLADTTEAFF.

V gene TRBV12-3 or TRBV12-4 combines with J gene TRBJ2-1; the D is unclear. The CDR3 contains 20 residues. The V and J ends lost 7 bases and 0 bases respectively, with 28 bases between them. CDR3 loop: CASIPRVGSSARTSYNEQFF. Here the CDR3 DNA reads TGTGCCAGCATCCCGCGAGTCGGTTCCTCGGCTAGAACCTCCTACAATGAGCAGTTCTTC.

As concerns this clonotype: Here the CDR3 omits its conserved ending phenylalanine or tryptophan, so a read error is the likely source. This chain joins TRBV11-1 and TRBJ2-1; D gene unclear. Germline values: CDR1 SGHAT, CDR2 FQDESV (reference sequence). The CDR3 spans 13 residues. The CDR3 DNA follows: TGTGCAAGCAGCTTACCTCCGCTGGATGAGCAGTTCATG. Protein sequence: CASSLPPLDEQFM.

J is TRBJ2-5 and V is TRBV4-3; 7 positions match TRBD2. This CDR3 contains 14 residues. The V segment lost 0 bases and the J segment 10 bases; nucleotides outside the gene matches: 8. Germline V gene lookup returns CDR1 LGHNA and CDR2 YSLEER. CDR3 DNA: TGCGCCAGCAGCCAAGAGACTAGCCAAGAGGTCCAGTACTTC. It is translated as CASSQETSQEVQYF.